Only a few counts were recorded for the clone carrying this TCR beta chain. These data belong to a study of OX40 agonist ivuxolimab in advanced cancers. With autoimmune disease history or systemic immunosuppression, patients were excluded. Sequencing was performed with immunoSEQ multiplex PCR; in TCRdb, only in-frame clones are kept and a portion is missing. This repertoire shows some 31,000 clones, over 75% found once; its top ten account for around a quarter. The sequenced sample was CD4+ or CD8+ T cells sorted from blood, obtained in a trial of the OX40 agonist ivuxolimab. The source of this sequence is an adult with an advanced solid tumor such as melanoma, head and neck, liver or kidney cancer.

The CDR3 loop reads CASSPGSPGELFF. In nucleotides, the CDR3 is TGTGCCAGCAGCCCCGGGAGTCCGGGGGAACTGTTTTTT. The V and J genes are TRBV7-9 and TRBJ1-4; tentatively, D is TRBD1 (5 bases). The CDR3 is made up of 13 amino acids. Germline V gene data show CDR1 as SEHNR and CDR2 as FQNEAQ (reference sequence). Trimming shortened V by 5 bases and J by 12 bases, and 16 bases separated the two germline ends.